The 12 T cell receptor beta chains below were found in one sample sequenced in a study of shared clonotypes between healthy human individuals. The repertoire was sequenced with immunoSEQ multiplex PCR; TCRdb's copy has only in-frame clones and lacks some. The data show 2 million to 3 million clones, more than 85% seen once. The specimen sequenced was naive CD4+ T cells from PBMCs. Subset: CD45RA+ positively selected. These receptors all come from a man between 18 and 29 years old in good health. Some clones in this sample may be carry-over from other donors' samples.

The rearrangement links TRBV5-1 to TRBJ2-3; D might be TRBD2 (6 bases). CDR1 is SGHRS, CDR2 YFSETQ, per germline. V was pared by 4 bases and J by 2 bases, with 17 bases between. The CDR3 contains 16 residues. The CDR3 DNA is TGCGCCAGCAGCACTGGGGGGACCCACCTCACAGATACGCAGTATTTT. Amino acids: CASSTGGTHLTDTQYF.

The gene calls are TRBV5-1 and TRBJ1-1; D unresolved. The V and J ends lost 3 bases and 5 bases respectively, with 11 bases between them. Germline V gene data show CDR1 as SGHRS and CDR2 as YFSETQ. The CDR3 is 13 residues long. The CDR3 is CASSSMDGTEAFF. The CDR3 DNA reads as TGCGCCAGCAGCTCAATGGACGGGACTGAAGCTTTCTTT.

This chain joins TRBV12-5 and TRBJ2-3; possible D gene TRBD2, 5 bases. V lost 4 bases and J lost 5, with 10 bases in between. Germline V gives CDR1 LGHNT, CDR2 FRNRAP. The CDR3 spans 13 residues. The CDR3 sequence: CASGSSGIDTQYF. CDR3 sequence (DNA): TGTGCTAGTGGTTCCTCCGGGATAGATACGCAGTATTTT.

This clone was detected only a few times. In DNA, the CDR3 is TGTGCCAGCACCATAATCCAGAACACTGAAGCTTTCTTT. It specifies CASTIIQNTEAFF. The rearrangement links TRBV7-3 to TRBJ1-1; D gene uncertain. Germline V gene lookup returns CDR1 SGHTA and CDR2 FQGTGA. Trimming shortened V by 7 bases and J by 1 base, and 10 bases separated the two germline ends. The CDR3 covers 13 residues.

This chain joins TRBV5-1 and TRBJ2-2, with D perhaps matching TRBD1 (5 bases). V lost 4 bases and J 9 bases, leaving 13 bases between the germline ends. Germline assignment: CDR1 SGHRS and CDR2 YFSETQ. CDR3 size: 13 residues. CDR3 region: CASSLEVGRELFF. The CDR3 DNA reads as TGCGCCAGCAGCCTGGAAGTGGGGCGGGAGCTGTTTTTT.

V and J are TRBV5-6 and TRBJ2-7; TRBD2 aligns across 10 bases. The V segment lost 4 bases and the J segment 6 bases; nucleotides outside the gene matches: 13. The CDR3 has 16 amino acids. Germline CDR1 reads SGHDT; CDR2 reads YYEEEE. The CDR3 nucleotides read TGTGCCAGCAGCGGCCGGGGGCTAGCGGGAGACCCCGAGCAGTACTTC. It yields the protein CASSGRGLAGDPEQYF.

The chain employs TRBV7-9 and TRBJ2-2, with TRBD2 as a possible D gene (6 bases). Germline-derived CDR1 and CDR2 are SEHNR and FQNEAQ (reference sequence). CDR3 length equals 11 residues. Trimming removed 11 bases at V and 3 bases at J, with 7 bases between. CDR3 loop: CAWGDTGELFF. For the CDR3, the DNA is TGTGCCTGGGGGGACACCGGGGAGCTGTTTTTT.

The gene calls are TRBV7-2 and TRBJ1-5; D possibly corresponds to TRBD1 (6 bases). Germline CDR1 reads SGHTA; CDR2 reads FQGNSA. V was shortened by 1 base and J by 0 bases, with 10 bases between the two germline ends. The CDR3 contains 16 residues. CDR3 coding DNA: TGTGCCAGCAGCTTAGGAGGGGGACTTAGCAATCAGCCCCAGCATTTT. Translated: CASSLGGGLSNQPQHF. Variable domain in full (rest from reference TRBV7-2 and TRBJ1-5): GAGVSQSPSNKVTEKGKDVELRCDPISGHTALYWYRQSLGQGLEFLIYFQGNSAPDKSGLPSDRFSAERTGGSVSTLTIQRTQQEDSAVYLCASSLGGGLSNQPQHFGDGTRLSIL.

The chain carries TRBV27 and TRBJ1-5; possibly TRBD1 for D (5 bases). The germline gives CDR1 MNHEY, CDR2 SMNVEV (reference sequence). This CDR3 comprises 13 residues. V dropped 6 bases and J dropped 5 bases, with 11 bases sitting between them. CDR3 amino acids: CASSGRGHQPQHF. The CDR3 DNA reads TGTGCCAGCAGCGGACGGGGCCATCAGCCCCAGCATTTT.

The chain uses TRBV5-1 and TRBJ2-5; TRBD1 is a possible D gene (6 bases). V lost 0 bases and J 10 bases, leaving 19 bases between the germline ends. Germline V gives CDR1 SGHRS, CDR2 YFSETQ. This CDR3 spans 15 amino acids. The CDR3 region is CASSLAGTPFRDQYF. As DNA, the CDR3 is TGCGCCAGCAGCTTGGCCGGGACACCGTTTCGTGACCAGTACTTC.

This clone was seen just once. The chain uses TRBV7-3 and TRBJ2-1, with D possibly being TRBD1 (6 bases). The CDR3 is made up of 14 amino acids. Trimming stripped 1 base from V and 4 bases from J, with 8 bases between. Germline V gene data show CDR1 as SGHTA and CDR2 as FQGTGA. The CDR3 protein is CASSLRQEYNEQFF. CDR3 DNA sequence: TGTGCCAGCAGCTTAAGACAGGAGTACAATGAGCAGTTCTTC. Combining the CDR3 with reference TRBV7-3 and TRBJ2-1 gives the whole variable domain GAGVSQTPSNKVTEKGKYVELRCDPISGHTALYWYRQSLGQGPEFLIYFQGTGAADDSGLPNDRFFAVRPEGSVSTLKIQRTERGDSAVYLCASSLRQEYNEQFFGPGTRLTVL.

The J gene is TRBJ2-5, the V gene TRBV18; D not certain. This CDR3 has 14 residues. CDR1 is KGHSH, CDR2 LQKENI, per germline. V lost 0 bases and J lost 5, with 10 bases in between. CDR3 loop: CASSPPVRYETQYF. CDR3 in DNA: TGTGCCAGCTCACCACCGGTCCGTTATGAGACCCAGTACTTC.